The next 24 T cell receptor beta chains were all read from a single sample in a study of cytomegalovirus exposure and HLA in healthy donors. 13 Jbeta primers and 60 Vbeta primers were used for the PCR. The repertoire was sequenced with immunoSEQ multiplex PCR; TCRdb's copy has only in-frame clones and lacks some. The table has over 150,000 clones, 87% seen once. What was sequenced was PBMCs. These receptors were obtained from a woman in her 30s in good health and CMV-seronegative.

The chain couples TRBV5-6 to TRBJ2-7; weak D call: TRBD2 (6 bases). Germline V gives CDR1 SGHDT, CDR2 YYEEEE. The CDR3 length is 13 residues. Trimming pared 1 base from V and 6 bases from J, leaving 11 bases between. Here the CDR3 reads CASSLHTAGEQYF. The CDR3 nucleotides read TGTGCCAGCAGCTTGCACACAGCGGGCGAGCAGTACTTC.

The V gene is TRBV4-1, the J gene TRBJ2-7, with 7 bases lining up with TRBD1. This CDR3 region has 13 residues. The V segment lost 0 bases and the J segment 6 bases; nucleotides outside the gene matches: 2. Germline-derived CDR1 and CDR2 are MGHRA and YSYEKL. CDR3 in DNA: TGCGCCAGCAGCCAAGATCAGGGGGTCGAGCAGTACTTC. It specifies CASSQDQGVEQYF.

J is TRBJ1-4 and V is TRBV7-3; no definite D call. CDR1 and CDR2 (germline): SGHTA, FQGTGA. The CDR3 spans 14 residues. V lost 5 bases and J 4 bases, leaving 11 bases between the germline ends. CDR3 region: CASSRRTLNEKLFF. CDR3 DNA sequence: TGTGCCAGCAGCCGGAGGACTCTTAATGAAAAACTGTTTTTT.

The rearrangement joins TRBV7-9 to TRBJ1-3, with no clear D. V was clipped by 5 bases and J by 3 bases, with 20 bases between them. The CDR3 covers 17 residues. Looked up from germline, CDR1 is SEHNR and CDR2 is FQNEAQ (reference sequence). The CDR3 bases are TGTGCCAGCAGCCCCTCGGTCGGGGAGCTCGATGGAAACACCATATATTTT. Protein sequence: CASSPSVGELDGNTIYF.

The chain joins TRBV9 to TRBJ2-3; 9 positions match TRBD2. Germline V gene data show CDR1 as SGDLS and CDR2 as YYNGEE. V gave up 5 bases and J gave up 3 bases; unmatched junction bases: 13. CDR3 length: 17 amino acids. CDR3 sequence (DNA): TGTGCCAGCAGTCCCCTAGGAGCTCTAGCGGGGACAGATACGCAGTATTTT. Its translation is CASSPLGALAGTDTQYF.

This sequence joins TRBV6-5 and TRBJ2-3; D gene ambiguous. CDR1 MNHEY and CDR2 SVGAGI come from the germline V gene. The CDR3 spans 14 residues. The V and J ends lost 8 bases and 0 bases respectively, with 12 bases between them. The CDR3 DNA sequence: TGTGCCAGCCGACCACACAGAAGCACAGATACGCAGTATTTT. Residues: CASRPHRSTDTQYF.

This chain joins TRBV19 and TRBJ2-3; TRBD2 matches 11 bases. The CDR3 is made up of 15 amino acids. Germline V gene lookup returns CDR1 LNHDA and CDR2 SQIVND (reference sequence). With V trimmed by 3 bases and J by 6 bases, 5 bases remained unmatched. The CDR3 DNA is TGTGCCAGTAGTATTAGCGGGGGGGCCGCGGATACGCAGTATTTT. Translating gives CASSISGGAADTQYF. Drawing the rest from reference TRBV19 and TRBJ2-3, the complete variable domain is DGGITQSPKYLFRKEGQNVTLSCEQNLNHDAMYWYRQDPGQGLRLIYYSQIVNDFQKGDIAEGYSVSREKKESFPLTVTSAQKNPTAFYLCASSISGGAADTQYFGPGTRLTVL.

This chain connects TRBV19 to TRBJ2-2; 8 nucleotides align to TRBD2. In germline, CDR1 is LNHDA, CDR2 SQIVND (reference sequence). The J segment lost 6 bases and the V segment lost 4 bases, leaving 7 bases of the junction unmatched. CDR3 length equals 15 residues. CDR3 bases: TGTGCCAGTAGTACCCCGGGAGGGCTCGCCGGGGAGCTGTTTTTT. Residues: CASSTPGGLAGELFF.

The chain carries TRBV6-1 and TRBJ2-1, with 10 bases that match TRBD2. Germline V gene data show CDR1 as MNHNS and CDR2 as SASEGT. CDR3 size: 14 residues. V was pared by 3 bases and J by 7 bases, with 3 bases of the junction left unmatched. CDR3 nucleotide sequence: TGTGCCAGCAGTGATTGGACTAGCGGTAATGAGCAGTTCTTC. Its protein is CASSDWTSGNEQFF.

The count of this clone is one. The rearrangement joins TRBV28 to TRBJ2-2; TRBD2 matches 7 bases. The CDR3 extends over 14 amino acids. The V gene end was trimmed by 7 bases and the J gene end by 7 bases; junction bases not matched to a gene: 9. The germline gives CDR1 MDHEN, CDR2 SYDVKM. The CDR3 nucleotides are TGTGCCAGCACCGCACTAGCGCCCGTCGGGGAGCTGTTTTTT. It codes for CASTALAPVGELFF.

The genes are TRBV6-5 and TRBJ1-2; 10 nucleotides align to TRBD1. J lost 8 bases, V lost 6 bases, and 6 bases had no gene match. Germline values: CDR1 MNHEY, CDR2 SVGAGI. This CDR3 comprises 13 residues. The CDR3 region is CASRVDRGKGYTF. In DNA form, the CDR3 reads TGTGCCAGCAGAGTGGACAGGGGGAAGGGCTACACCTTC.

The chain couples TRBV7-9 to TRBJ1-3; the D gene is possibly TRBD1 (6 bases). Per germline, CDR1 SEHNR and CDR2 FQNEAQ (reference sequence). The CDR3 is 15 residues long. V gave up 5 bases and J gave up 0 bases, with 11 bases separating them. Here the CDR3 DNA reads TGTGCCAGCAGCCCTAAGGGGGTCTCTGGAAACACCATATATTTT. Amino acid sequence: CASSPKGVSGNTIYF.

This clone has a single count. The rearrangement links TRBV5-4 to TRBJ2-1; D remains ambiguous. Germline V CDR1 and CDR2: SGHNT, YYREEE (reference sequence). This CDR3 contains 12 residues. The V and J ends lost 3 bases and 2 bases respectively, with 3 bases between them. CDR3 amino acids: CASSSTYNEQFF. The CDR3 DNA follows: TGTGCCAGCAGCTCCACCTACAATGAGCAGTTCTTC. Full variable domain (remainder filled in from reference TRBV5-4 and TRBJ2-1): ETGVTQSPTHLIKTRGQQVTLRCSSQSGHNTVSWYQQALGQGPQFIFQYYREEENGRGNFPPRFSGLQFPNYSSELNVNALELDDSALYLCASSSTYNEQFFGPGTRLTVL.

The chain links TRBV7-9 to TRBJ2-1, with D perhaps matching TRBD1 (6 bases). This CDR3 spans 15 amino acids. Deletions cut 5 bases from V and 3 bases from J, with 14 bases between. Germline CDR1 reads SEHNR; CDR2 reads FQNEAQ (reference sequence). The DNA of the CDR3 is TGTGCCAGCAGCACAAGAAGGACAGACTACAATGAGCAGTTCTTC. Protein: CASSTRRTDYNEQFF.

This clone was counted a few times. The chain carries TRBV5-6 and TRBJ2-3, with 11 bases matching TRBD2. This CDR3 comprises 16 residues. Losses at the gene ends were 2 bases for V and 1 base for J; bases not matched to a gene: 3. Germline V gene lookup returns CDR1 SGHDT and CDR2 YYEEEE. The DNA for the CDR3 is TGTGCCAGCAGCTTCTTAGCGGGAGGGGGCACAGATACGCAGTATTTT. Its translation: CASSFLAGGGTDTQYF. The full variable domain, with the rest looked up from reference TRBV5-6 and TRBJ2-3, is DAGVTQSPTHLIKTRGQQVTLRCSPKSGHDTVSWYQQALGQGPQFIFQYYEEEERQRGNFPDRFSGHQFPNYSSELNVNALLLGDSALYLCASSFLAGGGTDTQYFGPGTRLTVL.

The V call is TRBV28, the J call TRBJ2-7, with no clear D. Trimming removed 5 bases at V and 5 bases at J, with 22 bases between. Germline V lookup: CDR1 MDHEN, CDR2 SYDVKM. This CDR3 has 16 amino acids. The CDR3 sequence is CASSPRLPYPPHEQYF. The CDR3 DNA sequence: TGTGCCAGCAGTCCCAGACTCCCTTACCCCCCCCACGAGCAGTACTTC. Full variable domain (rest looked up from reference TRBV28 and TRBJ2-7): DVKVTQSSRYLVKRTGEKVFLECVQDMDHENMFWYRQDPGLGLRLIYFSYDVKMKEKGDIPEGYSVSREKKERFSLILESASTNQTSMYLCASSPRLPYPPHEQYFGPGTRLTVT.

The J gene is TRBJ2-1, the V gene TRBV27, with TRBD2 identical over 9 bases. V dropped 2 bases and J dropped 1; count of bases not matched to a gene: 15. The CDR3 is made up of 20 amino acids. Germline values: CDR1 MNHEY, CDR2 SMNVEV (reference sequence). The CDR3: CASSLRFRAGGPVSYNEQFF. DNA of the CDR3: TGTGCCAGCAGTTTAAGGTTTAGGGCGGGGGGGCCAGTGTCCTACAATGAGCAGTTCTTC.

The V and J genes are TRBV6-1 and TRBJ1-1; a weak D match, TRBD1 (6 bases). From germline, CDR1 is MNHNS and CDR2 SASEGT. With 5 bases removed from V and 4 bases from J, the gap between germline ends came to 17 bases. The CDR3 covers 15 residues. The CDR3 protein is CASSPQRGPLTEAFF. The CDR3 DNA sequence: TGTGCCAGCAGTCCCCAGCGGGGGCCCCTCACTGAAGCTTTCTTT.

This rearrangement joins TRBV19 to TRBJ1-5, with D tentatively TRBD1 (5 bases). Trimming took 3 bases from V and 4 from J, leaving 16 bases between them. This CDR3 spans 16 amino acids. The germline gives CDR1 LNHDA, CDR2 SQIVND (reference sequence). As DNA, the CDR3 is TGTGCCAGTAGTATTGGGGGGACGGTACATAATCAGCCCCAGCATTTT. Its translation: CASSIGGTVHNQPQHF.

This clone has a single count. The chain has TRBV2 and TRBJ1-5; D perhaps matches TRBD1 (5 bases). CDR1 SNHLY and CDR2 FYNNEI come from the germline V gene. The CDR3 runs 12 residues. V was shortened by 6 bases and J by 5 bases, with 8 bases between the two germline ends. The CDR3 is CASRDSYQPQHF. CDR3 nucleotides: TGTGCCAGCAGAGACAGTTATCAGCCCCAGCATTTT.

This chain uses TRBV6-4 with TRBJ1-1; D gene uncertain. The germline gives CDR1 MRHNA, CDR2 SNTAGT. The CDR3 covers 14 residues. V was trimmed by 0 bases and J by 3 bases, leaving 8 bases between them. The CDR3 DNA sequence: TGTGCCAGCAGTGACTCCTCAGATCACACTGAAGCTTTCTTT. This sequence encodes CASSDSSDHTEAFF.

This clone appeared a few times. V is TRBV6-9 and J is TRBJ1-4; TRBD1 is a possible D gene (5 bases). Trimming pared 2 bases from V and 4 bases from J, leaving 11 bases between. Germline lookup yields CDR1 MNHGY and CDR2 SVAAGI. The CDR3 contains 15 residues. The CDR3 region is CASSYQTGDNEKLFF. For the CDR3, the DNA is TGTGCCAGCAGTTATCAAACAGGCGATAATGAAAAACTGTTTTTT.

The J gene is TRBJ1-2, the V gene TRBV7-8, with D possibly TRBD1 on 6 matching bases. V dropped 5 bases and J dropped 4 bases, with 14 bases sitting between them. Germline V gene data show CDR1 as SGHVS and CDR2 as FQNEAQ. The CDR3 length is 14 residues. CDR3 residues: CASSPRGRGYGYTF. CDR3 DNA: TGTGCCAGCAGCCCCAGGGGTAGGGGCTATGGCTACACCTTC. The complete variable domain, with remaining parts taken from reference TRBV7-8 and TRBJ1-2, reads GAGVSQSPRYKVAKRGQDVALRCDPISGHVSLFWYQQALGQGPEFLTYFQNEAQLDKSGLPSDRFFAERPEGSVSTLKIQRTQQEDSAVYLCASSPRGRGYGYTFGSGTRLTVV.

This chain uses TRBV19 with TRBJ2-1, with D maybe TRBD2 (5 bases). Deletions cut 5 bases from V and 8 bases from J, with 13 bases between. Germline CDR1 is LNHDA and CDR2 is SQIVND (reference sequence). This CDR3 comprises 13 residues. This chain's CDR3 is CASSFGPGDEQFF. CDR3 DNA sequence: TGTGCCAGTAGTTTTGGACCCGGGGATGAGCAGTTCTTC.